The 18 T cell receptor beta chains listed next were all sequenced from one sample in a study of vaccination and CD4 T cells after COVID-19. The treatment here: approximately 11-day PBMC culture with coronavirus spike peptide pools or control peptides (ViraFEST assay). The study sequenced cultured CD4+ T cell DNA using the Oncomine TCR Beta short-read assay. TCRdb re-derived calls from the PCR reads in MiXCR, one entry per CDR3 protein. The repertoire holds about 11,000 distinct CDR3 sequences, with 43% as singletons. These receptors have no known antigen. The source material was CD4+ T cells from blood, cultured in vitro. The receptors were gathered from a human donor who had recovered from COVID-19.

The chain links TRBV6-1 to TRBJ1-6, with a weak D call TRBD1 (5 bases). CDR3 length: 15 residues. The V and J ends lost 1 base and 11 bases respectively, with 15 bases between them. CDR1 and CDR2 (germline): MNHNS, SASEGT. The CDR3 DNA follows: TGTGCCAGCAGTGAAGTGCCAGGGTCCGCAACACCCCTCCACTTT. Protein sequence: CASSEVPGSATPLHF.

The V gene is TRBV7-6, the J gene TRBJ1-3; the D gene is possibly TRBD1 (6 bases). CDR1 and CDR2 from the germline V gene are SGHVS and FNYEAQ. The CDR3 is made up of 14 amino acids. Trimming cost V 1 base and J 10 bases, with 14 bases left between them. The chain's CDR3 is CASSLGRTEDTIYF. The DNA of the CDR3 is TGTGCCAGCAGCTTAGGAAGGACAGAGGATACCATATATTTT. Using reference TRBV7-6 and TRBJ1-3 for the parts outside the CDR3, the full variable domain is GAGVSQSPRYKVTKRGQDVALRCDPISGHVSLYWYRQALGQGPEFLTYFNYEAQQDKSGLPNDRFSAERPEGSISTLTIQRTEQRDSAMYRCASSLGRTEDTIYFGEGSWLTVV.

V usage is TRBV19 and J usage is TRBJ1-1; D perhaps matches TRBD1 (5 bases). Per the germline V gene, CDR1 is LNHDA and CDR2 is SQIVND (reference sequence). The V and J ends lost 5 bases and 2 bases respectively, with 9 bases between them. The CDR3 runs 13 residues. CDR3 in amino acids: CASSLGVNTEAFF. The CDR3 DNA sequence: TGTGCCAGTAGTCTAGGGGTTAACACTGAAGCTTTCTTT.

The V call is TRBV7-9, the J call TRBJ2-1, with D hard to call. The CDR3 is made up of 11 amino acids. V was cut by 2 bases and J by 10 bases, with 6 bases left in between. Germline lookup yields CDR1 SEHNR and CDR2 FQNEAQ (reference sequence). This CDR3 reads CASSLRVEQFF. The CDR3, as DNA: TGTGCCAGCAGCTTACGGGTGGAGCAGTTCTTC.

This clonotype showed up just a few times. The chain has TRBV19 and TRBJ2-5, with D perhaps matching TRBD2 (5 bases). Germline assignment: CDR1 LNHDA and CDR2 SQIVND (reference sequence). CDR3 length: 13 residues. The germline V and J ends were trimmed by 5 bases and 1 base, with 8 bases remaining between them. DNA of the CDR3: TGTGCCAGTAGTCCCCTAGCCCAAGAGACCCAGTACTTC. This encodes CASSPLAQETQYF.

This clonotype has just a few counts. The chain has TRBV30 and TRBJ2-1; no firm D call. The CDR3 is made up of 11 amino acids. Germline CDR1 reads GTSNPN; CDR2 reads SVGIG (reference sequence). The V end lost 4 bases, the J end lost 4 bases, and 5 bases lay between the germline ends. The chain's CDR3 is CAWNLYNEQFF. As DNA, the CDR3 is TGTGCCTGGAACCTTTACAATGAGCAGTTCTTC.

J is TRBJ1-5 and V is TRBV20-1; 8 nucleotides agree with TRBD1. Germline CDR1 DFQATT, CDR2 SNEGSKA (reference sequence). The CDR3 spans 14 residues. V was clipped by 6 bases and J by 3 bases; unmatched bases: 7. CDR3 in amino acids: CSATQGALNQPQHF. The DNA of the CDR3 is TGCAGTGCCACGCAGGGGGCCCTCAATCAGCCCCAGCATTTT.

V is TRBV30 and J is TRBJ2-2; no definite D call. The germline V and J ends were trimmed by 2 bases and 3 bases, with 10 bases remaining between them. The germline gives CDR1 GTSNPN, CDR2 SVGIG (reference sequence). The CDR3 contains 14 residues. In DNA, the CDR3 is TGTGCCTGGAGTCCACCTCCAGACACCGGGGAGCTGTTTTTT. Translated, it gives CAWSPPPDTGELFF.

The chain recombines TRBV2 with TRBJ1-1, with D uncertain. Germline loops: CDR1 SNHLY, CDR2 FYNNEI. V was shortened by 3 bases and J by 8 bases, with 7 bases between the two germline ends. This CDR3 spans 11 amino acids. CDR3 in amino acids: CASSERYEAFF. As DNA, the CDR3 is TGTGCCAGCAGTGAGAGATACGAAGCTTTCTTT.

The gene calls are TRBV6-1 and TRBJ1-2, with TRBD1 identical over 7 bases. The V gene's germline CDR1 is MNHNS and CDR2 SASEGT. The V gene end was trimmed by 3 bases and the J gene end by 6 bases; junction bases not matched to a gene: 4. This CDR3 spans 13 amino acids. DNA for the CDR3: TGTGCCAGCAGTGAGACAGGGAGGGATGGCTACACCTTC. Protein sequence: CASSETGRDGYTF.

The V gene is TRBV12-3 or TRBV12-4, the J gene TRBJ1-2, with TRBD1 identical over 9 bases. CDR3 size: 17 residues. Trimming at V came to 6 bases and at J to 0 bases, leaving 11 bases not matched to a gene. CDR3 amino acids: CASREGGTGRANYGYTF. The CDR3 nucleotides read TGTGCCAGCAGAGAAGGTGGGACAGGGAGAGCTAACTATGGCTACACCTTC.

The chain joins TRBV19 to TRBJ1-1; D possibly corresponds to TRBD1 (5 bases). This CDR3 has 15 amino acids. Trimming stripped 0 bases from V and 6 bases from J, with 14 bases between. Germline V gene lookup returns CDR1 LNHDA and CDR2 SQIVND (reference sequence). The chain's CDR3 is CASSIDRVGGAEAFF. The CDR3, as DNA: TGTGCCAGTAGTATAGATCGGGTTGGGGGAGCTGAAGCTTTCTTT.

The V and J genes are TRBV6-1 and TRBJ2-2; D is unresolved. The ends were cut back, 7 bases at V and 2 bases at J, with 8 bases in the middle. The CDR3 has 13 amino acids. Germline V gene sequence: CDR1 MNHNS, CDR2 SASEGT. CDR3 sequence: CASKTLNTGELFF. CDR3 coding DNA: TGTGCCAGCAAAACACTAAACACCGGGGAGCTGTTTTTT.

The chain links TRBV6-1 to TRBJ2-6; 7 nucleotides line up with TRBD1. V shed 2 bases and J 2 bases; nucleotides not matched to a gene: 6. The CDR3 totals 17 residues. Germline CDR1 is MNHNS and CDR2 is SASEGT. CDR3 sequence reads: CASSEIRGNAGANVLTF. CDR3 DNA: TGTGCCAGCAGTGAAATCAGGGGGAACGCTGGGGCCAACGTCCTGACTTTC.

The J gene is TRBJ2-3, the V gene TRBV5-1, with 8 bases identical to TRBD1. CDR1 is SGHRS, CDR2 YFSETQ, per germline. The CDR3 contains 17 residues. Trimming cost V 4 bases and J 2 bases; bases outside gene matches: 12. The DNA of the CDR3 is TGCGCCAGCAGCCCCGGTGGACAGGGCTTTACCACAGATACGCAGTATTTT. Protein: CASSPGGQGFTTDTQYF.

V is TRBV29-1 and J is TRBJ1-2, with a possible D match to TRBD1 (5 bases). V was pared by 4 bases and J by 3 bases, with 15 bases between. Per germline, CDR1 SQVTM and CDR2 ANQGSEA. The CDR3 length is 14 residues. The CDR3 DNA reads TGCAGCGTTGCTGGGTCAGGGAAGTACTATGGCTACACCTTC. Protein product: CSVAGSGKYYGYTF.

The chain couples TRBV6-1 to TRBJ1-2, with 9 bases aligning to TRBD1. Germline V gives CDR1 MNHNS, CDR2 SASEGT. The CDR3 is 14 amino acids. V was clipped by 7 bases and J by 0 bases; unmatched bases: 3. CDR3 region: CASKGQGSNYGYTF. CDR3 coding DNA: TGTGCCAGCAAGGGACAGGGATCTAACTATGGCTACACCTTC.

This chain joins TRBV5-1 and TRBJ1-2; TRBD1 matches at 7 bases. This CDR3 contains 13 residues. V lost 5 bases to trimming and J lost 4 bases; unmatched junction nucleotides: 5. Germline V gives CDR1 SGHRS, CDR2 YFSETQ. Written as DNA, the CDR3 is TGCGCCAGCAGTCCGACAGGGCCCTATGGCTACACCTTC. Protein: CASSPTGPYGYTF.